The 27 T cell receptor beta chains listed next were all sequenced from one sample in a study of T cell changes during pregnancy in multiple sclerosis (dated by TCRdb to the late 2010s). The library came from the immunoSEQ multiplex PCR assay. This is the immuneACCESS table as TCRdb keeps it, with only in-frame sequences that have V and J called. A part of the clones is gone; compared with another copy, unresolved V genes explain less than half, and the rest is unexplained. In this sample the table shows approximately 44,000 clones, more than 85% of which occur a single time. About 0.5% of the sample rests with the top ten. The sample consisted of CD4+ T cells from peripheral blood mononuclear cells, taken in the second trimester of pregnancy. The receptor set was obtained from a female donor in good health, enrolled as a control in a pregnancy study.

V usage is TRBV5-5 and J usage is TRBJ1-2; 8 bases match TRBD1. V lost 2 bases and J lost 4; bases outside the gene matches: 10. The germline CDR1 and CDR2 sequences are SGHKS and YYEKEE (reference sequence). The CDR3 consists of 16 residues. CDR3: CASSFRDRWTSYGYTF. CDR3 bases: TGTGCCAGCAGCTTCCGGGACAGGTGGACTAGCTATGGCTACACCTTC.

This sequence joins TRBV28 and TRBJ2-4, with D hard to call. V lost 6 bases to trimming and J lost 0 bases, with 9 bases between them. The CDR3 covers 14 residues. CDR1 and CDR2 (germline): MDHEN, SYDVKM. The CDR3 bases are TGTGCCAGCAGCCCCGAGTTAGCCAAAAACATTCAGTACTTC. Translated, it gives CASSPELAKNIQYF.

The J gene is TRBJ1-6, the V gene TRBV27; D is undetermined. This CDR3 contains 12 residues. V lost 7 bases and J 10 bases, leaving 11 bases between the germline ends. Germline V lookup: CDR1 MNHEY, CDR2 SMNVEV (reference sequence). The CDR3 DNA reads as TGTGCCAGCAAAGAGTGGTTGTCACCCCTCCACTTT. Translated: CASKEWLSPLHF.

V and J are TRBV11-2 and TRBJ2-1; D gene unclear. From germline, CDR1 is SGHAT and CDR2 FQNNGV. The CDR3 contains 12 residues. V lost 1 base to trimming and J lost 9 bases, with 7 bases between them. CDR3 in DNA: TGTGCCAGCAGCTTAGGGCGGTCTGAGCAGTTCTTC. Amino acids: CASSLGRSEQFF.

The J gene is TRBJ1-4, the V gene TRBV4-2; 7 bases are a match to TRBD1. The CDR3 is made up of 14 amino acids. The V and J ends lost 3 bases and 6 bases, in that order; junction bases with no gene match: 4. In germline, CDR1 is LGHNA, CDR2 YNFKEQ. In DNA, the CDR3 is TGTGCCAGCAGCCACGGGCAGGGGGATGAAAAACTGTTTTTT. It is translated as CASSHGQGDEKLFF.

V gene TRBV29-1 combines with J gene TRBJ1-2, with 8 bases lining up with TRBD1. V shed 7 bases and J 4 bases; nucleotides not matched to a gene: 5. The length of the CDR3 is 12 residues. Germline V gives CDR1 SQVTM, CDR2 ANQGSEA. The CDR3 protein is CSARTGSYGYTF. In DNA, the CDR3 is TGCAGCGCCCGGACAGGGAGCTATGGCTACACCTTC. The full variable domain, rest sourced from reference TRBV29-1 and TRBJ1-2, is SAVISQKPSRDICQRGTSLTIQCQVDSQVTMMFWYRQQPGQSLTLIATANQGSEATYESGFVIDKFPISRPNLTFSTLTVSNMSPEDSSIYLCSARTGSYGYTFGSGTRLTVV.

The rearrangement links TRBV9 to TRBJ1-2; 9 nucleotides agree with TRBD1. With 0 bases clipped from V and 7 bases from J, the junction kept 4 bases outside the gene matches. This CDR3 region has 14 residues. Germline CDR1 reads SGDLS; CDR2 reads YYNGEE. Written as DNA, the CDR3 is TGTGCCAGCAGCGTAGGGGACAGGGTTAGTGGCTACACCTTC. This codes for CASSVGDRVSGYTF.

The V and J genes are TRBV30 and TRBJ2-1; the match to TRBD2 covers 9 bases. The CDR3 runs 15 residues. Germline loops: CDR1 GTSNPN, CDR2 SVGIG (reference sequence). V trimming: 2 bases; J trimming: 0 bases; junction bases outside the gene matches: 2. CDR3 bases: TGTGCCTGGAGTAGGCGGGAGGGCTCCTACAATGAGCAGTTCTTC. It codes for CAWSRREGSYNEQFF.

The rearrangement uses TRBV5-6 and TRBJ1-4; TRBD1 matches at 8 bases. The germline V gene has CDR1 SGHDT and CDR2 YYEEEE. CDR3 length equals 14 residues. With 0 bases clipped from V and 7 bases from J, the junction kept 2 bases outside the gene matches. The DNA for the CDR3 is TGTGCCAGCAGCTTGGCAGGGGGCTTTGAAAAACTGTTTTTT. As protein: CASSLAGGFEKLFF.

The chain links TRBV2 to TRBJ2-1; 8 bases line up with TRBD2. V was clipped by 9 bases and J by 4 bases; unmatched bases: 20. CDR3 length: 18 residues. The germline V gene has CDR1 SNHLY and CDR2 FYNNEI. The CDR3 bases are TGTGCCAGGGGAGGCGCACGGGGGGGCCGGGAGGGTTACAATGAGCAGTTCTTC. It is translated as CARGGARGGREGYNEQFF.

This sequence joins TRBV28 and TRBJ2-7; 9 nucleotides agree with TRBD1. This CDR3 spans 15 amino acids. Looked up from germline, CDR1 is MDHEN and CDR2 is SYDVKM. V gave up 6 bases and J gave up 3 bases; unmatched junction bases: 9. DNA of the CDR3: TGTGCCAGCAGCTACACCGGGACAGGGAACTACGAGCAGTACTTC. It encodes CASSYTGTGNYEQYF.

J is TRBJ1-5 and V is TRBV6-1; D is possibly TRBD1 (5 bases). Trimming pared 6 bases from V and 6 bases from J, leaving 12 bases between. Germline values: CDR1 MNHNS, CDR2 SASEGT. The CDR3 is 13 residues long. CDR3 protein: CASRGGRTQPQHF. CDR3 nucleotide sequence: TGTGCCAGCAGGGGGGGAAGAACTCAGCCCCAGCATTTT.

CDR3 region: CASSEFGVWLAGAGANVLTF. As DNA, the CDR3 is TGTGCCAGCAGTGAATTCGGGGTTTGGCTAGCGGGAGCTGGGGCCAACGTCCTGACTTTC. J is TRBJ2-6 and V is TRBV6-1; 10 bases are a match to TRBD2. V lost 2 bases, J lost 2 bases, and 12 bases stayed unmatched. CDR3 length: 20 residues. Germline assignment: CDR1 MNHNS and CDR2 SASEGT.

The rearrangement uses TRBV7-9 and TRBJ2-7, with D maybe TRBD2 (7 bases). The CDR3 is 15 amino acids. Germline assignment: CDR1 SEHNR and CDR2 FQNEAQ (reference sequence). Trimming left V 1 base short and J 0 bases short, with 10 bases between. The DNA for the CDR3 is TGTGCCAGCAGCTTAGGGGAGGGGGACTCCTACGAGCAGTACTTC. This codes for CASSLGEGDSYEQYF.

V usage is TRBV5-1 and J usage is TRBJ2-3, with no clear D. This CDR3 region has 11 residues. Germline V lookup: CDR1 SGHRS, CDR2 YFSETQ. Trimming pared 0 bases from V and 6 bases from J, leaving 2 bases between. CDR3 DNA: TGCGCCAGCAGCTTGGCGGATACGCAGTATTTT. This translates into CASSLADTQYF. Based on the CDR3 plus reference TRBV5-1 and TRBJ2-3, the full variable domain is KAGVTQTPRYLIKTRGQQVTLSCSPISGHRSVSWYQQTPGQGLQFLFEYFSETQRNKGNFPGRFSGRQFSNSRSEMNVSTLELGDSALYLCASSLADTQYFGPGTRLTVL.

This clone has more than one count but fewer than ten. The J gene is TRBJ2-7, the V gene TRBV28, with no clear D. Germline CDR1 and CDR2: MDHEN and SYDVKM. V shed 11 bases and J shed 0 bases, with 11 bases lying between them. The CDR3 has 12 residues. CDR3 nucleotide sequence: TGTGCCTTGTCACGGAGCTCCTACGAGCAGTACTTC. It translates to CALSRSSYEQYF.

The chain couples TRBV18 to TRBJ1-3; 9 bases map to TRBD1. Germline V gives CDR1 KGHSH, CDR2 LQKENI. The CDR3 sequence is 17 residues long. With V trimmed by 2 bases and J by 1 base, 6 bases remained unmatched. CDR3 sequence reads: CASSPLQGADSGNTIYF. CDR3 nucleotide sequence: TGTGCCAGCTCACCATTACAGGGGGCGGATTCTGGAAACACCATATATTTT.

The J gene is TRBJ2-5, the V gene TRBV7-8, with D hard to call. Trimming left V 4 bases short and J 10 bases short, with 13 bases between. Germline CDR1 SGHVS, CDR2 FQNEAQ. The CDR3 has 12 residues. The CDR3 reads CASSSTFSVQYF. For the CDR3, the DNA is TGTGCCAGCAGCTCCACTTTCTCCGTCCAGTACTTC.

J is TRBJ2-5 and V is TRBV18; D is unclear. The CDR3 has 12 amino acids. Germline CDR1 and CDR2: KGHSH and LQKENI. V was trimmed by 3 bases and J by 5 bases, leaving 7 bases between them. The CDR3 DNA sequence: TGTGCCAGCTCACCGGCGCGGGAGACCCAGTACTTC. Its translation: CASSPARETQYF.

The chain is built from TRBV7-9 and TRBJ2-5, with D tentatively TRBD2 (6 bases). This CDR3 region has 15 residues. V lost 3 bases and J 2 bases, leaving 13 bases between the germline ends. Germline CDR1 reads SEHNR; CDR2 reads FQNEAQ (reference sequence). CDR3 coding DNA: TGTGCCAGCAGCTTCGGGCTAGCGATTCAAGAGACCCAGTACTTC. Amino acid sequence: CASSFGLAIQETQYF.

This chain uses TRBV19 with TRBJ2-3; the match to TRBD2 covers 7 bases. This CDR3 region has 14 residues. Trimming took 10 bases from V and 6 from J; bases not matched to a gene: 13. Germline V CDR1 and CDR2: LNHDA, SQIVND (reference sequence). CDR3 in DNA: TGTGCCACCCAGCAGTGGGGGGGTCTTGATACGCAGTATTTT. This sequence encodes CATQQWGGLDTQYF.

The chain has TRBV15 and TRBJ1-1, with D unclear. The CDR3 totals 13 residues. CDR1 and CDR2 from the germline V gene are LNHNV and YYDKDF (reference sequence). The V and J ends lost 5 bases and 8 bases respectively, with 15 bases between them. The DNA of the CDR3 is TGTGCCACCAGCCAAAAACTTCTAAGAGAAGCTTTCTTT. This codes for CATSQKLLREAFF.

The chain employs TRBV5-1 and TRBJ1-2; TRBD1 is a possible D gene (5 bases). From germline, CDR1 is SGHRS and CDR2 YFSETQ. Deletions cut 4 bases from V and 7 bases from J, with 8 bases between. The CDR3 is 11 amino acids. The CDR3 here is CASSPGGGYTF. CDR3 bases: TGCGCCAGCAGCCCGGGGGGTGGCTACACCTTC. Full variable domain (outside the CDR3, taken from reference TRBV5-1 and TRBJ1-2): KAGVTQTPRYLIKTRGQQVTLSCSPISGHRSVSWYQQTPGQGLQFLFEYFSETQRNKGNFPGRFSGRQFSNSRSEMNVSTLELGDSALYLCASSPGGGYTFGSGTRLTVV.

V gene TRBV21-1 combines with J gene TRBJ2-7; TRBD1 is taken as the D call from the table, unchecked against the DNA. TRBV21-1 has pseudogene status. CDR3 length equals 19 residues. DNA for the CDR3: TGTGCCAGCAGCAAAGAAGTCGACGGACAGTACCTAACTTCCTACGAGCAGTACTTC. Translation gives CASSKEVDGQYLTSYEQYF.

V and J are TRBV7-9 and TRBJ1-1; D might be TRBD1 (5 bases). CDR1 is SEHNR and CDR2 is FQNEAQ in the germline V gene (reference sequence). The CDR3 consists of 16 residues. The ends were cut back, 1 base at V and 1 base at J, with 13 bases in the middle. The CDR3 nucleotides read TGTGCCAGCAGCTTAGATACATCGGGGGGGAACACTGAAGCTTTCTTT. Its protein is CASSLDTSGGNTEAFF.

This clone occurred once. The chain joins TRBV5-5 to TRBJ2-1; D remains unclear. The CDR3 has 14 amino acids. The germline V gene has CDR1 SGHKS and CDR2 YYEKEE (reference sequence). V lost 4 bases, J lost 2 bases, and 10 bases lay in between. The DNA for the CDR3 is TGTGCCAGCAGCGCCCTGGGCACCTACAATGAGCAGTTCTTC. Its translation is CASSALGTYNEQFF.

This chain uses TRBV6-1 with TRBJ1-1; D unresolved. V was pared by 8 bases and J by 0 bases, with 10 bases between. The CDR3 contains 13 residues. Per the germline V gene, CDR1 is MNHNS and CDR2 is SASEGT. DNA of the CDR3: TGTGCCAGCGCGGTACGGGTGAACACTGAAGCTTTCTTT. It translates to CASAVRVNTEAFF.